Following are 17 T cell receptor beta chains from one sample sequenced in a study of cytomegalovirus exposure and HLA in healthy donors. The PCR ran on 60 Vbeta and 13 Jbeta primers. Some clones are missing from TCRdb's copy, which holds only in-frame ones; the method was immunoSEQ multiplex PCR. Of tens of thousands of clones listed, 55% to 80% were seen once; the top ten hold approximately 20%. The sequenced sample consisted of PBMCs. The receptors were sampled from a woman aged 45-65 years in good health and CMV-seropositive.

A note on this clone: An end of the junction differs from the germline gene, which may be a read error. The gene calls are TRBV10-3 and TRBJ2-1; TRBD2 agrees at 11 bases. Germline V gives CDR1 ENHRY, CDR2 SYGVKD. CDR3 length: 17 amino acids. CDR3: CAISESPTSGSANKQFF. CDR3 DNA: TGTGCCATTAGTGAGTCCCCTACTAGCGGGAGCGCCAATAAGCAGTTCTTC.

This chain links TRBV18 with TRBJ1-4; possible D gene TRBD1, 6 bases. There are 16 residues in the CDR3. Trimming removed 3 bases from V and 4 bases from J, with 15 bases in between. Germline V lookup: CDR1 KGHSH, CDR2 LQKENI. DNA for the CDR3: TGTGCCAGCTCACCGACCCTAGGGGACAATAATGAAAAACTGTTTTTT. This codes for CASSPTLGDNNEKLFF.

The V and J genes are TRBV5-4 and TRBJ1-2; the match to TRBD1 covers 7 bases. With 3 bases clipped from V and 8 bases from J, the junction kept 10 bases outside the gene matches. The length of the CDR3 is 14 residues. In germline, CDR1 is SGHNT, CDR2 YYREEE (reference sequence). CDR3 amino acids: CASSWDSGHFGYTF. In DNA form, the CDR3 reads TGTGCCAGCAGCTGGGACAGCGGCCACTTCGGCTACACCTTC. Full variable domain (remainder filled in from reference TRBV5-4 and TRBJ1-2): ETGVTQSPTHLIKTRGQQVTLRCSSQSGHNTVSWYQQALGQGPQFIFQYYREEENGRGNFPPRFSGLQFPNYSSELNVNALELDDSALYLCASSWDSGHFGYTFGSGTRLTVV.

The genes are TRBV7-9 and TRBJ1-2; no reliable D call. This CDR3 contains 12 residues. The germline V and J ends were trimmed by 5 bases and 7 bases, with 11 bases remaining between them. Germline V lookup: CDR1 SEHNR, CDR2 FQNEAQ (reference sequence). DNA of the CDR3: TGTGCCAGCAGCCTGGACTTGGGTGGCTACACCTTC. Protein sequence: CASSLDLGGYTF.

This sequence joins TRBV19 and TRBJ2-3; 8 bases match TRBD2. V was pared by 6 bases and J by 0 bases, with 5 bases of the junction left unmatched. This CDR3 has 15 amino acids. Germline V gene lookup returns CDR1 LNHDA and CDR2 SQIVND (reference sequence). This CDR3 is CASSTPSGSTDTQYF. The CDR3 nucleotides read TGTGCCAGTAGCACCCCTAGCGGGAGCACAGATACGCAGTATTTT. The full variable domain, rest sourced from reference TRBV19 and TRBJ2-3, is DGGITQSPKYLFRKEGQNVTLSCEQNLNHDAMYWYRQDPGQGLRLIYYSQIVNDFQKGDIAEGYSVSREKKESFPLTVTSAQKNPTAFYLCASSTPSGSTDTQYFGPGTRLTVL.

The rearrangement links TRBV4-1 to TRBJ2-3; a possible D gene is TRBD2 (7 bases). The V end lost 1 base, the J end lost 5 bases, and 16 bases lay between the germline ends. Germline V gene data show CDR1 as MGHRA and CDR2 as YSYEKL. The CDR3 runs 16 residues. This CDR3 reads CASSQVTGGTRDTQYF. In DNA, the CDR3 is TGCGCCAGCAGCCAAGTGACGGGGGGCACCCGAGATACGCAGTATTTT.

V gene TRBV5-1 combines with J gene TRBJ1-4, with D maybe TRBD1 (5 bases). Germline CDR1 reads SGHRS; CDR2 reads YFSETQ. V was trimmed by 2 bases and J by 0 bases, leaving 14 bases between them. This CDR3 is 17 amino acids long. The CDR3 spells CASSLRGKTATNEKLFF. In nucleotides, the CDR3 is TGCGCCAGCAGCTTAAGGGGAAAAACTGCAACTAATGAAAAACTGTTTTTT.

This clone was found a few times. V is TRBV15 and J is TRBJ2-7; D gene ambiguous. Germline assignment: CDR1 LNHNV and CDR2 YYDKDF (reference sequence). The CDR3 length is 14 residues. Trimming took off 2 bases at V and 0 bases at J, with 8 bases between the two ends. Here the CDR3 reads CATSRPGYSYEQYF. The CDR3 DNA reads TGTGCCACCAGCAGACCAGGATACTCCTACGAGCAGTACTTC.

This clone was counted a few times. The chain carries TRBV5-4 and TRBJ1-1; 12 nucleotides match TRBD1. This CDR3 region has 15 residues. Trimming took 2 bases from V and 5 from J; bases not matched to a gene: 4. CDR1 SGHNT and CDR2 YYREEE come from the germline V gene (reference sequence). The CDR3 sequence is CASSFRDRGRTEAFF. CDR3 nucleotide sequence: TGTGCCAGCAGCTTCAGGGACAGGGGGCGAACTGAAGCTTTCTTT. Drawing the rest from reference TRBV5-4 and TRBJ1-1, the complete variable domain is ETGVTQSPTHLIKTRGQQVTLRCSSQSGHNTVSWYQQALGQGPQFIFQYYREEENGRGNFPPRFSGLQFPNYSSELNVNALELDDSALYLCASSFRDRGRTEAFFGQGTRLTVV.

The chain combines TRBV5-6 with TRBJ2-5, with TRBD2 matching over 9 bases. CDR1 and CDR2 (germline): SGHDT, YYEEEE. Trimming at V came to 4 bases and at J to 3 bases, leaving 4 bases not matched to a gene. The CDR3 contains 14 residues. CDR3 residues: CASSRGLAEETQYF. Here the CDR3 DNA reads TGTGCCAGCAGCAGGGGACTAGCAGAAGAGACCCAGTACTTC.

As concerns this clone: Other nucleotide sequences from this sample produce the same CDR3. V and J are TRBV7-6 and TRBJ2-5; 11 positions match TRBD2. V shed 5 bases and J 5 bases; nucleotides not matched to a gene: 7. Germline CDR1 is SGHVS and CDR2 is FNYEAQ. This CDR3 comprises 15 residues. As DNA, the CDR3 is TGTGCCAGCAGCAAAGGGACTAGCGGTTTGGAGACCCAGTACTTC. It specifies CASSKGTSGLETQYF.

This chain uses TRBV7-8 with TRBJ2-4, with a possible D match to TRBD1 (8 bases). V was cut by 4 bases and J by 0 bases, with 22 bases left in between. This CDR3 spans 19 amino acids. Germline V gene data show CDR1 as SGHVS and CDR2 as FQNEAQ. Here the CDR3 DNA reads TGTGCCAGCAGCTCCGGGGGGTTTCAGGGGGCTCTAGCCAAAAACATTCAGTACTTC. This gives the protein CASSSGGFQGALAKNIQYF.

This chain connects TRBV27 to TRBJ2-7; TRBD1 agrees at 8 bases. This CDR3 has 13 residues. CDR1 is MNHEY, CDR2 SMNVEV, per germline (reference sequence). Trimming took 2 bases from V and 6 from J; bases not matched to a gene: 3. This CDR3 reads CASSLETGGEQYF. The CDR3 DNA follows: TGTGCCAGCAGTTTAGAAACAGGGGGCGAGCAGTACTTC.

The rearrangement joins TRBV27 to TRBJ2-7; weak D call: TRBD1 (5 bases). The CDR3 has 13 amino acids. The V end was cut by 6 bases, the J end by 6 bases, with 15 bases between. CDR1 is MNHEY and CDR2 is SMNVEV in the germline V gene (reference sequence). Here the CDR3 reads CASSPVAGPEQYF. The CDR3 nucleotides read TGTGCCAGCAGCCCCGTCGCAGGGCCCGAGCAGTACTTC.

This chain uses TRBV28 with TRBJ2-7, with TRBD2 matching over 13 bases. V lost 10 bases, J lost 6 bases, and 15 bases stayed unmatched. The germline V gene has CDR1 MDHEN and CDR2 SYDVKM. This CDR3 contains 16 residues. The CDR3 reads CATKPSPGLAGLEQYF. CDR3 DNA sequence: TGTGCCACCAAACCATCCCCGGGACTAGCGGGACTCGAGCAGTACTTC.

The rearrangement links TRBV28 to TRBJ1-2; D unclear. With 7 bases removed from V and 5 bases from J, the gap between germline ends came to 14 bases. The CDR3 spans 13 residues. CDR1 MDHEN and CDR2 SYDVKM come from the germline V gene. The CDR3 sequence is CASTIPGNYGYTF. The CDR3 DNA sequence: TGTGCCAGCACCATACCGGGGAATTATGGCTACACCTTC.

This sequence joins TRBV19 and TRBJ1-1; 9 bases are a match to TRBD1. J was trimmed by 1 base and V by 9 bases; bases with no gene match: 9. The germline V gene encodes CDR1 LNHDA and CDR2 SQIVND (reference sequence). This CDR3 has 15 residues. The CDR3 is CASQQGAGANTEAFF. The DNA of the CDR3 is TGTGCCAGCCAACAGGGGGCGGGAGCGAACACTGAAGCTTTCTTT.